This T cell receptor (beta chain) was sequenced in a study of identifying expanded T cells in peripheral blood. Libraries were prepared by immunoSEQ multiplex PCR; TCRdb keeps only in-frame clonotypes and omits some of them. The sample contains 100,000 or so clones, 87% of which appear only once. No infections or other immune events were documented during collection. The CDR3 spans 19 residues. The V gene's germline CDR1 is LGHNA and CDR2 YNFKEQ. The J segment lost 6 bases and the V segment lost 0 bases, leaving 17 bases of the junction unmatched. The receptor comes from a person between 18 and 75 years old in good health. This chain joins TRBV4-2 and TRBJ1-2, with TRBD1 identical over 9 bases. Sequencing input: blood. CDR3 residues: CASSQEAPGQGSVQDGYTF. In DNA form, the CDR3 reads TGTGCCAGCAGCCAAGAAGCCCCGGGACAGGGTTCGGTTCAGGATGGCTACACCTTC.